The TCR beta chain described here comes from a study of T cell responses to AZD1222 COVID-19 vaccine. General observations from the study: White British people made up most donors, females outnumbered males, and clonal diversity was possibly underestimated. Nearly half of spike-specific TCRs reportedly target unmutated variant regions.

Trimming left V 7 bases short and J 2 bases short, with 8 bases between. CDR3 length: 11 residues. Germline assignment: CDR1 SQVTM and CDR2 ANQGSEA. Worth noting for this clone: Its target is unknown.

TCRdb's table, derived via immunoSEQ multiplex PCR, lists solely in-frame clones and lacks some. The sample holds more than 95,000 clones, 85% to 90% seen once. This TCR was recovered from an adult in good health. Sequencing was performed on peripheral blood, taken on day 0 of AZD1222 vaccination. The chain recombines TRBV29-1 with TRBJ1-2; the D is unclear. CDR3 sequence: CSARGNYGYTF. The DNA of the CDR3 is TGCAGCGCGAGAGGGAACTATGGCTACACCTTC. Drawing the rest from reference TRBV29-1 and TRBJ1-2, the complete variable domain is SAVISQKPSRDICQRGTSLTIQCQVDSQVTMMFWYRQQPGQSLTLIATANQGSEATYESGFVIDKFPISRPNLTFSTLTVSNMSPEDSSIYLCSARGNYGYTFGSGTRLTVV.